This T cell receptor (beta chain) was sequenced during a study of tumor and adjacent non-tumor tissue in lung cancer. This clonotype occurred once. RNA was extracted from bulk tissue without any cell sorting. A modified ARM-PCR protocol with three rounds of nested PCR amplified TCRbeta. TCRdb re-analysed the multiplex PCR reads in MiXCR, keeping a single row per CDR3 protein. Of approximately 65,000 distinct CDR3 sequences listed, just under 60% are singletons. What was sequenced was lung tumor tissue. The origin of this receptor is a man over 45 with non-small cell lung cancer.

CDR3: CASSLIQIKTEAFF. For the CDR3, the DNA is TGTGCCAGCAGCTTAATACAGATCAAGACTGAAGCTTTCTTT. The chain couples TRBV11-2 to TRBJ1-1; D uncertain. CDR1 is SGHAT and CDR2 is FQNNGV in the germline V gene. The CDR3 runs to 14 residues. Trimming cost V 2 bases and J 5 bases, with 12 bases left between them.